These T cell receptor beta chains were read from a single sample in a study of blood T cell repertoires in COVID-19. Data came from immunoSEQ multiplex PCR; TCRdb stores just in-frame clones and leaves some out. The top ten hold approximately 1.9% of the sample, which has roughly 240,000 clones, roughly 79% seen once. Sequencing input: peripheral blood. Receptors were obtained from a woman at least 80 years old with acute or convalescent COVID-19. Each CDR3 is given with its conserved first and last residue. The D gene is left open where the match is weak.

>TRBD2|TRBV5-5
CASSLASGYNEQFF
>.|TRBV19
CASIGKVAGTYGYTF
>TRBD1|TRBV6-1
CASSEARTGFYGYTF
>.|TRBV30
CAWSVAVGQPQHF
>TRBD2|TRBV19
CASSVLAADVQYF
>.|TRBV7-9
CASSLGNRAEKLFF
>.|TRBV20-1
CSARSGAEQFF
>.|TRBV11-1
CASSFAGSTEAFF
>TRBD1|TRBV5-1
CASSLSGTGTKRNSPLHF
>.|TRBV19
CASSIDRGRNEQFF
>.|TRBV27
CASSYLGGSYEQYF
>TRBD1|TRBV12-3/TRBV12-4
CASSTDRESGYTF
>.|TRBV20-1
CSATKNNEQFF
>TRBD1|TRBV2
CASQALKGQGSQPQHF
>.|TRBV5-1
CASSAGTNTEAFF
>.|TRBV19
CASSIKQGVTEAFF
>TRBD2|TRBV9
CASSVGGLAENTDTQYF
>.|TRBV12-3/TRBV12-4
CASSSQGFGAFF
>TRBD2|TRBV3-1/TRBV3-2
CASSQDYPTSGYYNEQFF
>TRBD1|TRBV3-1/TRBV3-2
CASSQGTGTYYEQYF
>TRBD1|TRBV15
CATTTPGTGATEAFF
>.|TRBV12-3/TRBV12-4
CASSPQGRTEAFF
>TRBD1|TRBV30
CAWSVRSGGHGYTF
>TRBD1|TRBV30
CAWNHGQGYEQYF
>TRBD1|TRBV7-2
CASSPQQGKGSPLHF
>.|TRBV7-8
CASSLGGLTEIYGYTF
>.|TRBV5-5
CASSPRTVRSNYGYTF
>TRBD2|TRBV7-2
CASSLSGGAYLGELFF
>TRBD2|TRBV19
CASSIYRAGGPGEQFF
>.|TRBV2
CASSLSGGTRDQYF
>TRBD2|TRBV5-4
CASSVSAGGPYEQYF
>.|TRBV6-2/TRBV6-3
CASSYFLGGSYNEQFF
>TRBD2|TRBV4-2
CASSDTSGGAGELFF
>.|TRBV12-3/TRBV12-4
CASSYREKAEAFF
>TRBD1|TRBV5-1
CASSVTGGREAFF
>TRBD2|TRBV4-2
CASSKLAGGTNEQFF
>.|TRBV19
CASSWGDYGYTF
>TRBD2|TRBV6-2/TRBV6-3
CASSWPSGISYEQYF
>TRBD1|TRBV28
CASSLWDRRNTEAFF
>TRBD1|TRBV18
CASSQTGDYGYTF
>TRBD1|TRBV6-1
CASSERRGQNTEAFF
>TRBD1|TRBV5-4
CASSLRDRVSPLHF
>TRBD1|TRBV18
CASSPLDRVQYGYTF
>TRBD1|TRBV29-1
CSVETRGPVLETQYF
>.|TRBV7-6
CASSFRTTTGQETQYF
>.|TRBV4-2
CASSYSTGVQNEQYF
>.|TRBV5-5
CASSLMTASYNEQFF
>.|TRBV7-6
CASSLNPSTTSSYNSPLHF
>TRBD2|TRBV4-3
CASSQGWSSGRLSSTDTQYF
>.|TRBV7-3
CASSLATNREKGGELFF
>.|TRBV5-1
CASHGGGQAYEQYF
>.|TRBV28
CASSLNSYGYTF
>.|TRBV24-1
CATRQDSTDTQYF
>.|TRBV5-1
CASSLTGSGDNSPLHF